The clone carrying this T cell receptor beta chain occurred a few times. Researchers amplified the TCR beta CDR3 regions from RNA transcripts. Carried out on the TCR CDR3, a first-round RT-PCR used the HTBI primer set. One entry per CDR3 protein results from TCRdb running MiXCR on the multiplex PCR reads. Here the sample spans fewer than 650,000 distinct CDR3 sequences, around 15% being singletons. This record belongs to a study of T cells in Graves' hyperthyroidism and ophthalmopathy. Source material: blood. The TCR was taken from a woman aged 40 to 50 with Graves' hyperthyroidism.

CDR3 DNA sequence: TGTGCCAGCAGGTTAGGAGGACTCCACACTGAAGCTTTCTTT. It encodes CASRLGGLHTEAFF. The V gene is TRBV28, the J gene TRBJ1-1; no clear D gene. V shed 6 bases and J shed 3 bases, with 14 bases lying between them. This CDR3 spans 14 amino acids. Germline V gene sequence: CDR1 MDHEN, CDR2 SYDVKM.